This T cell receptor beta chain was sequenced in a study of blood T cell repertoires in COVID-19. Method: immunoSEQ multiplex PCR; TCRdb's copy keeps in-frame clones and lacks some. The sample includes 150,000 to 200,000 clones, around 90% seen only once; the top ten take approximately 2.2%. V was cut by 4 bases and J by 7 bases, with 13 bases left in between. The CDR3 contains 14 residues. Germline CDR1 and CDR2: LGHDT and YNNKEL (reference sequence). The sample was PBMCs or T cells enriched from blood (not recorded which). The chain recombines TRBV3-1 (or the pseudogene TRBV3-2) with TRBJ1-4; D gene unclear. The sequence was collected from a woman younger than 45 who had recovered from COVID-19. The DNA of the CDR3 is TGTGCCAGCAGCCCGGGAGTTATAACTGAAAAACTGTTTTTT. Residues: CASSPGVITEKLFF.